Presented here are 20 T cell receptor beta chains from one specimen sequenced in a study of CD8 T cells in Susac syndrome. Reverse transcription of roughly 0.5 to 1 ug RNA used random hexamers. Using its own MiXCR run on the immunoSEQ multiplex PCR reads, TCRdb lists one record per CDR3 protein. In the table there are approximately 190,000 distinct CDR3 sequences, approximately 96% of which are singletons. The sample consisted of CD4+ T cells from PBMCs. These receptors originate from a human donor with Susac syndrome.

The CDR3 here is CASSLGQGSGNTIYF. CDR3 coding DNA: TGTGCCAGCAGCTTAGGGCAGGGCTCTGGAAACACCATATATTTT. The rearrangement uses TRBV7-6 and TRBJ1-3, with D perhaps TRBD1 (5 bases). The germline V and J ends were trimmed by 1 base and 0 bases, with 7 bases remaining between them. The CDR3 is 15 residues long. The germline gives CDR1 SGHVS, CDR2 FNYEAQ.

This chain uses TRBV2 with TRBJ2-1; tentative D call: TRBD1 (5 bases). This CDR3 contains 13 residues. The ends were cut back, 4 bases at V and 8 bases at J, with 12 bases in the middle. The germline V gene has CDR1 SNHLY and CDR2 FYNNEI. The CDR3 bases are TGTGCCAGCAGTGCGGACACATCAGATGAGCAGTTCTTC. Its protein product is CASSADTSDEQFF.

This chain uses TRBV29-1 with TRBJ2-1; 7 nucleotides match TRBD2. The CDR3 sequence is 12 residues long. J lost 3 bases, V lost 8 bases, and 4 bases had no gene match. Germline CDR1 SQVTM, CDR2 ANQGSEA. Here the CDR3 reads CSRRDYYNEQFF. Written as DNA, the CDR3 is TGCAGCCGCCGGGACTACTACAATGAGCAGTTCTTC.

V usage is TRBV6-6 and J usage is TRBJ2-7, with a weak D call TRBD1 (5 bases). The V gene lost 2 bases and the J gene lost 0 bases, with 8 bases spanning the gap. The V gene's germline CDR1 is MNHNY and CDR2 SVGAGI (reference sequence). The CDR3 is 14 residues long. The CDR3 loop is CASSYGASSYEQYF. As DNA, the CDR3 is TGTGCCAGCAGTTACGGGGCCAGCTCCTACGAGCAGTACTTC.

The rearrangement joins TRBV28 to TRBJ2-5; D may be TRBD2 (6 bases). CDR1 MDHEN and CDR2 SYDVKM come from the germline V gene. Trimming shortened V by 7 bases and J by 5 bases, and 11 bases separated the two germline ends. The CDR3 is 12 amino acids. The CDR3 nucleotides are TGTGCCAGCAAACGGGCGGGGGAGACCCAGTACTTC. Protein sequence: CASKRAGETQYF.

This chain uses TRBV30 with TRBJ2-1; D is ambiguous. CDR1 is GTSNPN, CDR2 SVGIG, per germline (reference sequence). V lost 1 base and J lost 5, with 9 bases in between. The length of the CDR3 is 13 residues. CDR3 DNA: TGTGCCTGGAGTGCGAGTTTCGACAATGAGCAGTTCTTC. It specifies CAWSASFDNEQFF.

The CDR3 DNA reads TGTGCCACCAGCAGAGCGGGGACAGGCGACCTTCAGCCCCAGCATTTT. This sequence encodes CATSRAGTGDLQPQHF. The rearrangement uses TRBV15 and TRBJ1-5, with 8 bases that match TRBD1. CDR1 is LNHNV, CDR2 YYDKDF, per germline (reference sequence). CDR3 size: 16 residues. The junction had 8 bases not matched to a gene; V was cut back by 1 base and J by 6 bases.

This rearrangement joins TRBV20-1 to TRBJ1-3; unclear D gene. V was trimmed by 6 bases and J by 0 bases, leaving 12 bases between them. Germline V gene data show CDR1 as DFQATT and CDR2 as SNEGSKA (reference sequence). The CDR3 covers 14 residues. The DNA of the CDR3 is TGCAGTGCCAACGATAGGGACTCTGGAAACACCATATATTTT. Translated, it gives CSANDRDSGNTIYF.

The V and J genes are TRBV3-1 and TRBJ1-6, with D possibly matching TRBD1 (6 bases). The CDR3 is 16 amino acids. V lost 2 bases and J lost 9, with 17 bases in between. Germline V CDR1 and CDR2: LGHDT, YNNKEL (reference sequence). The CDR3 is CASSQTIQGPVSPLHF. CDR3 DNA: TGTGCCAGCAGCCAAACTATACAGGGACCTGTTTCACCCCTCCACTTT.

The rearrangement uses TRBV2 and TRBJ2-2; possibly TRBD2 for D (7 bases). V was trimmed by 3 bases and J by 5 bases, leaving 10 bases between them. Germline CDR1 reads SNHLY; CDR2 reads FYNNEI. This CDR3 region has 14 residues. The CDR3 spells CASSDRGGTGELFF. Here the CDR3 DNA reads TGTGCCAGCAGTGACAGGGGAGGGACCGGGGAGCTGTTTTTT.

The rearrangement joins TRBV9 to TRBJ2-3, with no clear D. Trimming took 4 bases from V and 8 from J, leaving 17 bases between them. The V gene's germline CDR1 is SGDLS and CDR2 YYNGEE. The length of the CDR3 is 14 residues. The CDR3 loop reads CASSPGRFLATQYF. The CDR3 nucleotides are TGTGCCAGCAGCCCCGGTAGGTTTTTGGCTACGCAGTATTTT. The complete variable domain, with remaining parts taken from reference TRBV9 and TRBJ2-3, reads DSGVTQTPKHLITATGQRVTLRCSPRSGDLSVYWYQQSLDQGLQFLIQYYNGEERAKGNILERFSAQQFPDLHSELNLSSLELGDSALYFCASSPGRFLATQYFGPGTRLTVL.

The rearrangement uses TRBV9 and TRBJ2-7; TRBD1 is a possible D gene (6 bases). Looked up from germline, CDR1 is SGDLS and CDR2 is YYNGEE. V gave up 2 bases and J gave up 1 base, with 10 bases separating them. The CDR3 length is 14 residues. The CDR3 loop is CASSVDGQSYEQYF. The CDR3 DNA is TGTGCCAGCAGCGTGGACGGACAGTCCTACGAGCAGTACTTC.

The rearrangement joins TRBV6-2 or TRBV6-3 to TRBJ2-3; 14 nucleotides line up with TRBD2. The V gene end was trimmed by 4 bases and the J gene end by 4 bases; junction bases not matched to a gene: 7. This CDR3 comprises 17 residues. Looked up from germline, CDR1 is MNHEY and CDR2 is SVGEGT. CDR3 nucleotide sequence: TGTGCCAGCAGTTCCGTCGGACTAGCGGGGGGTGCAGATACGCAGTATTTT. Its translation: CASSSVGLAGGADTQYF.

The CDR3 spells CASSVVSATQETQYF. The CDR3 nucleotides read TGTGCCAGCAGCGTAGTGTCAGCAACACAAGAGACCCAGTACTTC. V is TRBV9 and J is TRBJ2-5; no clear D gene. CDR1 is SGDLS and CDR2 is YYNGEE in the germline V gene. This CDR3 region has 15 residues. V lost 0 bases to trimming and J lost 2 bases, with 11 bases between them.

The chain recombines TRBV7-9 with TRBJ1-6; unclear D gene. The V and J ends lost 1 base and 6 bases respectively, with 10 bases between them. The germline CDR1 and CDR2 sequences are SEHNR and FQNEAQ (reference sequence). This CDR3 has 15 residues. The CDR3 sequence is CASSLDGRFNSPLHF. The CDR3 region has the DNA TGTGCCAGCAGCTTAGACGGACGGTTTAATTCACCCCTCCACTTT.

The V gene is TRBV5-1, the J gene TRBJ2-7; D is undetermined. CDR3 length: 12 residues. Germline values: CDR1 SGHRS, CDR2 YFSETQ. V was pared by 0 bases and J by 6 bases, with 7 bases between. This CDR3 is CASSLDWGEQYF. CDR3 nucleotide sequence: TGCGCCAGCAGCTTGGATTGGGGCGAGCAGTACTTC.

This chain joins TRBV15 and TRBJ1-4; 9 bases align to TRBD1. CDR1 is LNHNV and CDR2 is YYDKDF in the germline V gene (reference sequence). V shed 6 bases and J 8 bases; nucleotides not matched to a gene: 7. The CDR3 consists of 14 residues. The CDR3: CATRIQGAREKLFF. In DNA form, the CDR3 reads TGTGCCACCAGGATACAGGGGGCGAGAGAAAAACTGTTTTTT.

The chain has TRBV7-9 and TRBJ1-2; D uncertain. The germline CDR1 and CDR2 sequences are SEHNR and FQNEAQ (reference sequence). This CDR3 spans 15 amino acids. V was shortened by 1 base and J by 6 bases, with 15 bases between the two germline ends. The CDR3 DNA sequence: TGTGCCAGCAGCTTAGTGTCCCCCCGCTCGGATGGCTACACCTTC. This translates into CASSLVSPRSDGYTF. The full variable domain, rest sourced from reference TRBV7-9 and TRBJ1-2, is DTGVSQNPRHKITKRGQNVTFRCDPISEHNRLYWYRQTLGQGPEFLTYFQNEAQLEKSRLLSDRFSAERPKGSFSTLEIQRTEQGDSAMYLCASSLVSPRSDGYTFGSGTRLTVV.

V usage is TRBV4-3 and J usage is TRBJ1-4, with a weak D call TRBD1 (6 bases). The V gene's germline CDR1 is LGHNA and CDR2 YSLEER. V shed 1 base and J shed 0 bases, with 9 bases lying between them. The CDR3 runs to 16 residues. CDR3 sequence reads: CASSQGNRATNEKLFF. In DNA, the CDR3 is TGCGCCAGCAGCCAAGGAAACAGGGCAACTAATGAAAAACTGTTTTTT.

The chain is built from TRBV11-1 and TRBJ2-1; TRBD2 agrees at 7 bases. Trimming at V came to 4 bases and at J to 5 bases, leaving 5 bases not matched to a gene. The CDR3 totals 14 residues. Germline V lookup: CDR1 SGHAT, CDR2 FQDESV (reference sequence). The CDR3 nucleotides read TGTGCCAGCAGCTGGACTAGGCCAAACAATGAGCAGTTCTTC. Its translation is CASSWTRPNNEQFF.